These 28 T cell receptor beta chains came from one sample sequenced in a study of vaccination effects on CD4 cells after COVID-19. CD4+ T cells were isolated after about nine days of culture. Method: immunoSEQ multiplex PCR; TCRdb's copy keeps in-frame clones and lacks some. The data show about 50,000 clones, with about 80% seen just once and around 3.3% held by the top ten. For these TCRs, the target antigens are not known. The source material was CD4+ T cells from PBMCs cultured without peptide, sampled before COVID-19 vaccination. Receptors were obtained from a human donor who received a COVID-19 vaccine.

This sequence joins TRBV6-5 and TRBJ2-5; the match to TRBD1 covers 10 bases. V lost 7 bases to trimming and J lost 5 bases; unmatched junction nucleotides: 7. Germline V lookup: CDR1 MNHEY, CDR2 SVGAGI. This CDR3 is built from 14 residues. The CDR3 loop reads CASIMDRGVETQYF. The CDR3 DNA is TGTGCCAGCATTATGGACAGGGGGGTCGAGACCCAGTACTTC.

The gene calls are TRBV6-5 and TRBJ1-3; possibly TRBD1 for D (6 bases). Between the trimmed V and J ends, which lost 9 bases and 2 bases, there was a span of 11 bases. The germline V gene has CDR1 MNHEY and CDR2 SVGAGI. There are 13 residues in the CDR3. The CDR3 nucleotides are TGTGCCAGTGGAACAGGGCCTGGAAACACCATATATTTT. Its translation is CASGTGPGNTIYF.

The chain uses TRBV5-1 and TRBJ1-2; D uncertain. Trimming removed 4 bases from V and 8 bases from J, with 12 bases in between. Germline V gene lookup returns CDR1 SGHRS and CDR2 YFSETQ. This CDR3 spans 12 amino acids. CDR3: CASSPPGEGYTF. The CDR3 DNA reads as TGCGCCAGCAGCCCCCCCGGGGAGGGCTACACCTTC.

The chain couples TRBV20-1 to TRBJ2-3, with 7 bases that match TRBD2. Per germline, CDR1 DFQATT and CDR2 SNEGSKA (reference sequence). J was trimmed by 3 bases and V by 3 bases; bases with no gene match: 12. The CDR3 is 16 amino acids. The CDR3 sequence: CSASVFGLEGTDTQYF. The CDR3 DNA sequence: TGCAGTGCTAGTGTTTTCGGACTAGAGGGGACAGATACGCAGTATTTT.

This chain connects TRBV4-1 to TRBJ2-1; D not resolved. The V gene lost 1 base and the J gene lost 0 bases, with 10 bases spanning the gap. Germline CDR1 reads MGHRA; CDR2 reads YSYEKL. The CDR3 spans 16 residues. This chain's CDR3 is CASSQGSLRSYNEQFF. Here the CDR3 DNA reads TGCGCCAGCAGCCAAGGTTCCTTACGCTCCTACAATGAGCAGTTCTTC.

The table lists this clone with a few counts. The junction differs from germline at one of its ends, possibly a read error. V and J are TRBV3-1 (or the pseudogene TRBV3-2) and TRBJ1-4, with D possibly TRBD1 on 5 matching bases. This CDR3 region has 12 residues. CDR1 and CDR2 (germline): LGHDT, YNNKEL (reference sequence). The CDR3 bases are TGTGCCAGCAGCCAAGGTCGTACAGGACGGTGGTTT. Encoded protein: CASSQGRTGRWF.

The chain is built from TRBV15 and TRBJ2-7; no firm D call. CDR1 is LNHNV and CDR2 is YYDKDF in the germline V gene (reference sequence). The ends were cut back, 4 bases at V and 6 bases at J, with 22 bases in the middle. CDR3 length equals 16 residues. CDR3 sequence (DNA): TGTGCCACCAGCACCTTTCGAGCAGGAAAGTTGACCGAGCAGTACGTC. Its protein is CATSTFRAGKLTEQYV.

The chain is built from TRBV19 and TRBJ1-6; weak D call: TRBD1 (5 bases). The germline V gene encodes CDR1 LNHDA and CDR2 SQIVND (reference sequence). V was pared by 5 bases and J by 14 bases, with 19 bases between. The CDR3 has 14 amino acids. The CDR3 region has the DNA TGTGCCAGTAGTGTCGGGACGGACTCTAAGGCCCTCCACTTT. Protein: CASSVGTDSKALHF. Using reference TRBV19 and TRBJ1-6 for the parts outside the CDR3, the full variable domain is DGGITQSPKYLFRKEGQNVTLSCEQNLNHDAMYWYRQDPGQGLRLIYYSQIVNDFQKGDIAEGYSVSREKKESFPLTVTSAQKNPTAFYLCASSVGTDSKALHFGNGTRLTVT.

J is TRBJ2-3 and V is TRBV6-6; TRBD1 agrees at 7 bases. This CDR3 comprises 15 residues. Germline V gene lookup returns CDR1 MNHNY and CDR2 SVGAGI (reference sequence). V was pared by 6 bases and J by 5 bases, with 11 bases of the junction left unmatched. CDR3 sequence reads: CASRFGRGGRDTQYF. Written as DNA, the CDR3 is TGTGCCAGCAGATTTGGTAGAGGGGGCAGAGATACGCAGTATTTT.

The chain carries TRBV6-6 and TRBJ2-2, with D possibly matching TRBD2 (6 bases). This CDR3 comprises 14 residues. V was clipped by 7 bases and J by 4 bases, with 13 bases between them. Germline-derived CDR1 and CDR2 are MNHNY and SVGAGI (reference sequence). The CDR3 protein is CASTGTPFTGELFF. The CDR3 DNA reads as TGTGCCAGCACTGGGACTCCATTCACCGGGGAGCTGTTTTTT.

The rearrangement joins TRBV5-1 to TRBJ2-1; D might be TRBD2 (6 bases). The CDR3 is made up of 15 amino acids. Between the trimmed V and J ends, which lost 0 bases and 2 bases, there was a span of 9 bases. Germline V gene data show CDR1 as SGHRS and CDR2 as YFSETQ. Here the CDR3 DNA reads TGCGCCAGCAGCTTGGTCGGGGGTGCCTACAATGAGCAGTTCTTC. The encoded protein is CASSLVGGAYNEQFF.

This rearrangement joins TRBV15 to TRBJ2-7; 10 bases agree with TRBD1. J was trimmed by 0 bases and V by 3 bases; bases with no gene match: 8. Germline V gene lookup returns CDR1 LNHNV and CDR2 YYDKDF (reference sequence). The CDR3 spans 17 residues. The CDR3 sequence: CATSSSAGQGSSYEQYV. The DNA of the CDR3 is TGTGCCACCAGCAGTTCTGCGGGACAGGGGTCCTCCTACGAGCAGTACGTC.

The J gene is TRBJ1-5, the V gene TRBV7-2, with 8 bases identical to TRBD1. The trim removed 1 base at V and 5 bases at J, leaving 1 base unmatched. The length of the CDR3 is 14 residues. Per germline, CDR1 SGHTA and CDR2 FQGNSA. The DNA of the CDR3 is TGTGCCAGCAGCTTAGGGACAGGGTATCAGCCCCAGCATTTT. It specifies CASSLGTGYQPQHF.

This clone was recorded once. In nucleotides, the CDR3 is TGTGCCTGGAGCGGACAGGGGGCCGAGACCCAGTACTTC. This sequence encodes CAWSGQGAETQYF. This chain uses TRBV30 with TRBJ2-5; 11 bases line up with TRBD1. J was trimmed by 5 bases and V by 3 bases; bases with no gene match: 2. The germline V gene has CDR1 GTSNPN and CDR2 SVGIG (reference sequence). This CDR3 comprises 13 residues.

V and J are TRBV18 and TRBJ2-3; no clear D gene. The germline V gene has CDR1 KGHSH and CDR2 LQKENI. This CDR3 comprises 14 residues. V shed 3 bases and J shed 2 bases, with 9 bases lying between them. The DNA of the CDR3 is TGTGCCAGCTCACCTCCCCTACCCACAGATACGCAGTATTTT. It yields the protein CASSPPLPTDTQYF.

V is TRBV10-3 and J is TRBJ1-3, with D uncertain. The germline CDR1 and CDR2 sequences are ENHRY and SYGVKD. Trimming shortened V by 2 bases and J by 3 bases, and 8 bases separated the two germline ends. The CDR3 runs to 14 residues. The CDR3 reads CAISEILSGNTIYF. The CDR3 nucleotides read TGTGCCATCAGTGAGATTTTGAGTGGAAACACCATATATTTT.

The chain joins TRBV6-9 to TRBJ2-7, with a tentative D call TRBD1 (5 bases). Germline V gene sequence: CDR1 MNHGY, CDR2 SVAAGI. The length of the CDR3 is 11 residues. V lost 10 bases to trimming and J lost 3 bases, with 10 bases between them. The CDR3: CATQGNYEQYV. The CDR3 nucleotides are TGTGCCACGCAGGGAAACTACGAGCAGTACGTC.

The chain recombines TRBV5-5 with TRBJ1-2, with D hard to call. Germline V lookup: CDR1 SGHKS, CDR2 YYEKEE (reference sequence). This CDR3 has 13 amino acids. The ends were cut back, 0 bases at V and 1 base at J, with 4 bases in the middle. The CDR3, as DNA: TGTGCCAGCAGCTTGGAGAGTAACTATGGCTACACCTTC. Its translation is CASSLESNYGYTF. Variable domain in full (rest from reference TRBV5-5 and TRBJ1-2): DAGVTQSPTHLIKTRGQQVTLRCSPISGHKSVSWYQQVLGQGPQFIFQYYEKEERGRGNFPDRFSARQFPNYSSELNVNALLLGDSALYLCASSLESNYGYTFGSGTRLTVV.

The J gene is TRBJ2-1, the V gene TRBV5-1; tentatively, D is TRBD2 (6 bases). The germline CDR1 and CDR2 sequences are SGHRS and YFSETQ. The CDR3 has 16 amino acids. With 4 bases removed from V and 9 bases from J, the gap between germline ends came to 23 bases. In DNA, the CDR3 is TGCGCCAGCAGCCCGGGACCCGGGAGAGAGGAGGGTGAGCAGTTCTTC. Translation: CASSPGPGREEGEQFF.

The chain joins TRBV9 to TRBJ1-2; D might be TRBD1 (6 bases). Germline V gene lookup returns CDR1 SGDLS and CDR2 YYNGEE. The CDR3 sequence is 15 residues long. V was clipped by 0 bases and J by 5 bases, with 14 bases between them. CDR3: CASSVEAGVGYGYTF. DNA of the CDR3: TGTGCCAGCAGCGTAGAGGCAGGGGTGGGATATGGCTACACCTTC. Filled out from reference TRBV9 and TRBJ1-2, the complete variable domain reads DSGVTQTPKHLITATGQRVTLRCSPRSGDLSVYWYQQSLDQGLQFLIQYYNGEERAKGNILERFSAQQFPDLHSELNLSSLELGDSALYFCASSVEAGVGYGYTFGSGTRLTVV.

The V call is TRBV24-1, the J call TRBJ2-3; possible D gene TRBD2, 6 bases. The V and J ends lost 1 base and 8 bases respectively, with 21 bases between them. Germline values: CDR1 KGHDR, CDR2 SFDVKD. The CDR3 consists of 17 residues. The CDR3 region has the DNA TGTGCCACCAGTGATTTCGCCTTACCGGGGGAAGAAGGTACGCAGTATTTT. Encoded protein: CATSDFALPGEEGTQYF.

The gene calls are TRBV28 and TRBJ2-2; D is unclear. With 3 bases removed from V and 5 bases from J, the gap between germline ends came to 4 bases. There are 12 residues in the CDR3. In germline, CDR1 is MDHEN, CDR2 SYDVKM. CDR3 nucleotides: TGTGCCAGCAGTTTGACAACCGGGGAGCTGTTTTTT. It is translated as CASSLTTGELFF.

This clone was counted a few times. CDR3 in amino acids: CASSSATSNQPQHF. CDR3 DNA sequence: TGTGCCAGCAGTTCCGCGACAAGCAATCAGCCCCAGCATTTT. The chain recombines TRBV2 with TRBJ1-5; D is uncertain. V lost 5 bases and J lost 1, with 9 bases in between. There are 14 residues in the CDR3. Per germline, CDR1 SNHLY and CDR2 FYNNEI.

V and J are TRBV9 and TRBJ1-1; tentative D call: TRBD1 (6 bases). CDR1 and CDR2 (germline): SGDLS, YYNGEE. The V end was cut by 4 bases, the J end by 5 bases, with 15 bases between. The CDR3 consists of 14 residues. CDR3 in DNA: TGTGCCAGCAGCCCACGCCTAGGGGGAACTGAAGCTTTCTTT. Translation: CASSPRLGGTEAFF. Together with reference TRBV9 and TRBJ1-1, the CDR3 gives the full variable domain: DSGVTQTPKHLITATGQRVTLRCSPRSGDLSVYWYQQSLDQGLQFLIQYYNGEERAKGNILERFSAQQFPDLHSELNLSSLELGDSALYFCASSPRLGGTEAFFGQGTRLTVV.

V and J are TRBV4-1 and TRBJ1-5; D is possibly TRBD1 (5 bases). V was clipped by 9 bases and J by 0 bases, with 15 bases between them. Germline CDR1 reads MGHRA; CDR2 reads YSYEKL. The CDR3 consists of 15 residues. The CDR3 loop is CASRGIFTSNQPQHF. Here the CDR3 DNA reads TGCGCCAGTAGGGGTATCTTTACTAGCAATCAGCCCCAGCATTTT.

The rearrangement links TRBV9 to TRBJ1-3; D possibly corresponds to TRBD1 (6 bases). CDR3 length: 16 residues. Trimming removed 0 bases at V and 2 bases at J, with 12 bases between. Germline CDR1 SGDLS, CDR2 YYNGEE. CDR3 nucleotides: TGTGCCAGCAGCGTAGGAGGGGGGACGGCTGGAAACACCATATATTTT. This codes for CASSVGGGTAGNTIYF.

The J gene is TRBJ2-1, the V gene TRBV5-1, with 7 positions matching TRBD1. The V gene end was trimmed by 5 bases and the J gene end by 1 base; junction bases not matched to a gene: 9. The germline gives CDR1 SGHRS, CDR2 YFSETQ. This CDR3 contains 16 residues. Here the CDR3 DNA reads TGCGCCAGCAGTGACAGGGTGTCCGGGTCCTACAATGAGCAGTTCTTC. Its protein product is CASSDRVSGSYNEQFF.

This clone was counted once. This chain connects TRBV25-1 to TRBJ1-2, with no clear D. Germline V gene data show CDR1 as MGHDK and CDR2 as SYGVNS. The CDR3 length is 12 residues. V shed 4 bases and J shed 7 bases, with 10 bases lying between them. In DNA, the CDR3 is TGTGCCAGCAGTGCAGGAGGAGGTGGCTACACCTTC. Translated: CASSAGGGGYTF.